Listed below are T cell receptor beta chains from one sample, sequenced in a study of monozygotic twins with inflammatory bowel disease. TCRdb reworked the 5' RACE reads into one entry per CDR3 protein, no DNA. The sample totals 200,000 to 250,000 distinct CDR3 sequences. What was sequenced was blood. The receptors derive from a human donor with ulcerative colitis or Crohn's disease, or a healthy co-twin of an affected twin (not recorded which). Both conserved end residues are part of each CDR3.

J gene | V gene | CDR3 protein
TRBJ2-1 | TRBV3-1 | CASSRGAGEWNEQFF
TRBJ1-3 | TRBV6-5 | CASSYLSSGNTIYF
TRBJ1-1 | TRBV7-6 | CASSPRQGGEAFF
TRBJ2-7 | TRBV14 | CASSPTNDGSYEQYF
TRBJ1-1 | TRBV10-3 | CAISGGGGEAFF
TRBJ2-7 | TRBV12-3/TRBV12-4 | CASSSRGGSNPYEQYF
TRBJ2-7 | TRBV7-9 | CASSLQSEYEQYF
TRBJ2-6 | TRBV12-3/TRBV12-4 | CASSFGGGANVLTF
TRBJ2-5 | TRBV5-1 | CASSSLPTGEETQYF
TRBJ2-1 | TRBV19 | CASSGKSGRGNEQFF
TRBJ2-7 | TRBV4-3 | CASSQEFATYRTYEQYF
TRBJ2-3 | TRBV19 | CASSILRTKDTDTQYF
TRBJ1-6 | TRBV4-1 | CASSQVGGALHF
TRBJ2-7 | TRBV5-1 | CASSLAQSPYEQYF
TRBJ2-7 | TRBV20-1 | CSASQVSDEQYF
TRBJ2-1 | TRBV29-1 | CSVEETDRGQDNEQFF
TRBJ1-6 | TRBV20-1 | CSAFPFLPGNSPLHF
TRBJ1-4 | TRBV4-3 | CASSQDRAGTGIPNEKLFF
TRBJ2-3 | TRBV18 | CASFGQSASTDTQYF
TRBJ1-5 | TRBV12-5 | CASGLGTGGDQPQHF
TRBJ1-1 | TRBV4-2 | CASSHPGQGDEAFF
TRBJ1-6 | TRBV27 | CASSNFLGSPLHF
TRBJ1-2 | TRBV6-5 | CASTKGAGYGYTF
TRBJ1-1 | TRBV2 | CASSPTGPHTEAFF
TRBJ2-5 | TRBV20-1 | CSARVGETQYF
TRBJ2-5 | TRBV5-1 | CASSWTDMNYQETQYF
TRBJ2-3 | TRBV3-1 | CASSLSGGSGITDTQYF
TRBJ2-2 | TRBV12-3/TRBV12-4 | CASSSTSGGPSTGELFF
TRBJ1-1 | TRBV6-5 | CASSDSSRAFF
TRBJ1-5 | TRBV4-2 | CASSQDASSNQPQHF
TRBJ1-1 | TRBV11-2 | CASSSSRDRGSDTEAFF
TRBJ1-1 | TRBV6-6 | CASSYSEVATEAFF
TRBJ1-2 | TRBV12-3/TRBV12-4 | CASSANSGIRAGYTF
TRBJ2-1 | TRBV20-1 | CSARVVPAPFF
TRBJ1-1 | TRBV9 | CASSHPTGRKATEAFF
TRBJ2-5 | TRBV7-2 | CASSSGLAGVGQETQYF
TRBJ2-1 | TRBV20-1 | CSAITGYNEQFF
TRBJ2-7 | TRBV15 | CATSRITGVGNEQYF
TRBJ1-1 | TRBV7-9 | CASSLLVNTEAFF
TRBJ2-2 | TRBV5-6 | CASSLIDGELFF
TRBJ1-1 | TRBV30 | CVAGSVRTEAFF
TRBJ2-5 | TRBV12-3/TRBV12-4 | CASSGVGTQYF
TRBJ1-2 | TRBV5-1 | CASSPGPGDGYTF
TRBJ2-1 | TRBV20-1 | CSASSDRASYNEQFF
TRBJ2-7 | TRBV5-1 | CASSSTDRTGDSEQYF
TRBJ2-3 | TRBV24-1 | CATSVYGSDTQYF
TRBJ2-3 | TRBV7-9 | CASSLVVSSHTQYF
TRBJ1-6 | TRBV28 | CASSTGGLPSPLHF
TRBJ2-5 | TRBV5-1 | CASNHPGLEETQYF
TRBJ1-6 | TRBV6-2/TRBV6-3 | CASSYAGQGGSPLHF
TRBJ2-7 | TRBV27 | CASGRSAAYSSGNEQYF
TRBJ1-1 | TRBV20-1 | CSALQENPEAFF
TRBJ2-7 | TRBV4-2 | CASSQIAGPLGEQYF
TRBJ2-2 | TRBV7-8 | CASSLAMTGVTGELFF
TRBJ2-3 | TRBV7-2 | CASSPVQRGATDTQYF
TRBJ1-1 | TRBV5-6 | CASSLGQTEAFF
TRBJ2-7 | TRBV7-9 | CASSSALQNEQYF
TRBJ2-1 | TRBV29-1 | CSVRDDSLPYNEQFF
TRBJ2-7 | TRBV6-2/TRBV6-3 | CASTPGGIKSYEQYF